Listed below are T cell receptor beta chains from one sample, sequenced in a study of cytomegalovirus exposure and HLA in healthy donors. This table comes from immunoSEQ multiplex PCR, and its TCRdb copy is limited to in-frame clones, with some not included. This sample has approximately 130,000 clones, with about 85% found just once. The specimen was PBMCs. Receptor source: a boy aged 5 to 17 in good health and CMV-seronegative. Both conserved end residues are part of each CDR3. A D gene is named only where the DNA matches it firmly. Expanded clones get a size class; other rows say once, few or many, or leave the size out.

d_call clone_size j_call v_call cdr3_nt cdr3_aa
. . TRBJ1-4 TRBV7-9 TGTGCCAGCAGCTTAATAATAGGGGCATTGAATGAAAAACTGTTTTTT CASSLIIGALNEKLFF
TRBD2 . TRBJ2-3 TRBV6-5 TGTGCCAGCAAACCGGGGGGGCCGGATACGCAGTATTTT CASKPGGPDTQYF
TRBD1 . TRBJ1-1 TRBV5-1 TGCGCCAGCAGCGCAGTCCTACAGGGGGTACGTGATGAAGCTTTCTTT CASSAVLQGVRDEAFF
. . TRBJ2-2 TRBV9 TGTGCCAGCAGCGTAGGCGTGTCTACCGGGGAGCTGTTTTTT CASSVGVSTGELFF
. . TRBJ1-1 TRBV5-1 TGCGCCAGCAGTTCAATGAACACTGAAGCTTTCTTT CASSSMNTEAFF
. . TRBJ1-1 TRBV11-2 TGTGCCAGCAGCTTAGTGGCGGTGAACACTGAAGCTTTCTTT CASSLVAVNTEAFF
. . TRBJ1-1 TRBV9 TGTGCCAGCAGCGGCCTCAGGGATGACACTGAAGCTTTCTTT CASSGLRDDTEAFF
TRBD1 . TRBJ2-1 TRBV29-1 TGCAGCGTTGACATGGGACAGTACAATGAGCAGTTCTTC CSVDMGQYNEQFF
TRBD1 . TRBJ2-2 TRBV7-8 TGTGCCAGCAGCCTGACAGGGGCCCCCGGGGAGCTGTTTTTT CASSLTGAPGELFF
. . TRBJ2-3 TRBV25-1 TGTGCCAGCAGTGACCATCGCCGACTGAGCTACACAGATACGCAGTATTTT CASSDHRRLSYTDTQYF
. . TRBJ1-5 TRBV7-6 TGTGCCAGCAGCCTGGGGGGGACCCAGCCCCAGCATTTT CASSLGGTQPQHF
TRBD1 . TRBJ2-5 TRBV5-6 TGTGCCAGCACCAAATTCTGGGGTGTACAGGGGGGCTTGAAGACCCAGTACTTC CASTKFWGVQGGLKTQYF
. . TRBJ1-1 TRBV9 TGTGCCAGCAGCGTACGGACTGGGAACACTGAAGCTTTCTTT CASSVRTGNTEAFF
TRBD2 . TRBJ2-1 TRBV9 TGTGCCAGCAGCGGGACTAGCGGGAGGCCCCAACAGGAGCAGTTCTTC CASSGTSGRPQQEQFF
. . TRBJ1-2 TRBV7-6 TGTGCCAGCAGCTTAGTTACAGAGCATGGCTACACCTTC CASSLVTEHGYTF
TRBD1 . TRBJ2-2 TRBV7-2 TGTGCCAGCTTCTCTCTCGGGGACAGGGGTAACACCGGGGAGCTGTTTTTT CASFSLGDRGNTGELFF
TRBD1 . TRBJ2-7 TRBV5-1 TGCGCCAGCAGCCCAGGGACAGCCTACGAGCAGTACTTC CASSPGTAYEQYF
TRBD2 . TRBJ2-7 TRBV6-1 TGTGCCAGCAGCACTAGCGGGTACTACGAGCAGTACTTC CASSTSGYYEQYF
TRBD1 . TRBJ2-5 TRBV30 TGTGCCTGGAGCGCCCCTCGGGGACAGGGGGCTAGCGGGAGAATACAAGAGACCCAGTACTTC CAWSAPRGQGASGRIQETQYF
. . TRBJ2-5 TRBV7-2 TGTGCCAGCAGTACTAGCTCCAAGGGAGAGACCCAGTACTTC CASSTSSKGETQYF
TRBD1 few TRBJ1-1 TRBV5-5 TGTGCCAGCAGTCAGGACAGGGTATCTGTAGCTTTCTTT CASSQDRVSVAFF
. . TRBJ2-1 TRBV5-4 TGTGCCAGCAGCTCTAGTAAACAGGGTAGGGATGAGCAGTTCTTC CASSSSKQGRDEQFF
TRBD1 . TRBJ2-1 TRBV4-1 TGCGCCAGCAGCCAAGACGGACAGGCCGGGTGGGAGCAGTTCTTC CASSQDGQAGWEQFF
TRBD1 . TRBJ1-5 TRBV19 TGTGCCAGTCGGTACAGGGGGCCCCAGCATTTT CASRYRGPQHF
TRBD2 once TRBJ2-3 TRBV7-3 TGTGCCAGCAGCACCGCGGGGGGGCGGACAGATACGCAGTATTTT CASSTAGGRTDTQYF
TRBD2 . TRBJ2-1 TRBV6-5 TGTGCCAGCAGTTCAACATCTAGCGGAGGTGAGCAGTTCTTC CASSSTSSGGEQFF